This T cell receptor beta chain was sequenced during a study of OX40 agonist ivuxolimab in advanced cancers. Overall study: Patients got intravenous ivuxolimab at 0.01 to 10 mg/kg every 2 weeks. Averaging roughly 60 years in age, with a range of roughly 20 to 90, the cohort was approximately 84% male. Study findings and constraints: Within 6 weeks, CD4+ and CD8+ blood T cells expanded clonally at 0.1 to 3.0 mg/kg.

This clone was counted once. The antigen is not known. TCRdb's table, derived via immunoSEQ multiplex PCR, lists solely in-frame clones and lacks some. The sample has 70,000 to 95,000 clones; around 86% are singletons. The CDR3 is made up of 15 amino acids. From germline, CDR1 is SGHDT and CDR2 YYEEEE. The V segment lost 4 bases and the J segment 7 bases; nucleotides outside the gene matches: 11. This sequence joins TRBV5-6 and TRBJ2-7, with 10 positions matching TRBD1. Material: CD4+ or CD8+ T cells sorted from blood, obtained in a trial of the OX40 agonist ivuxolimab. The TCR was taken from an adult with an advanced solid tumor such as melanoma, head and neck, liver or kidney cancer. CDR3 region: CASSPPGTGAGEQYF. As DNA, the CDR3 is TGTGCCAGCAGCCCGCCCGGGACAGGGGCCGGGGAGCAGTACTTC.